This T cell receptor beta chain comes out of a study of shared clonotypes between healthy human individuals. Clones were read by immunoSEQ multiplex PCR, and TCRdb kept only the in-frame ones, dropping some. The sample contains about 1 million clones, roughly 75% of which appear only once. The CDR3 runs 15 residues. The J segment lost 2 bases and the V segment lost 5 bases, leaving 6 bases of the junction unmatched. Per germline, CDR1 SGHAT and CDR2 FQNNGV. Sequenced sample: memory CD4+ T cells sorted from blood. Indicated subset: CD45RA-negative fraction. The V and J genes are TRBV11-2 and TRBJ1-2; 9 nucleotides align to TRBD1. The receptor was isolated from a man younger than 35 in good health. DNA of the CDR3: TGTGCCAGCAGCCTACAGGGGGCAGGGAACTATGGCTACACCTTC. Translated, it gives CASSLQGAGNYGYTF.